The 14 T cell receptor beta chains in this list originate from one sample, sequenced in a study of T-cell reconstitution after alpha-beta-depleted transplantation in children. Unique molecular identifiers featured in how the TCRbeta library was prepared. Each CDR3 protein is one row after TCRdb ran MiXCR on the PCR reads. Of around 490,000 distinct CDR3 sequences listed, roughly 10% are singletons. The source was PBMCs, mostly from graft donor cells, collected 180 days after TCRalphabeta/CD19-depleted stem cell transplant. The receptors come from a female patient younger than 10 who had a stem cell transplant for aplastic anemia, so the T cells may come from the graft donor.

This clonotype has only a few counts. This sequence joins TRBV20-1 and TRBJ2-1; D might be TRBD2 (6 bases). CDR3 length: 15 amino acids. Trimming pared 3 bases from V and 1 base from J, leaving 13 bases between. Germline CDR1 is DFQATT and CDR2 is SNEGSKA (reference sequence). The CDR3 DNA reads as TGCAGTGCTAGGGGAACTAGCATTTCCTACAATGAGCAGTTCTTC. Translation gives CSARGTSISYNEQFF.

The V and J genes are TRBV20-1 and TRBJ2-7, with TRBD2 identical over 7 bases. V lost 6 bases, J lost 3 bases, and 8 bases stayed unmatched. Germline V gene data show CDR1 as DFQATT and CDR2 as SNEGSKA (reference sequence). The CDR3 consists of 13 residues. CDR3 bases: TGCAGTGCGAGCGGCGGGGAGGGCTACGAGCAGTACGTC. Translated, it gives CSASGGEGYEQYV.

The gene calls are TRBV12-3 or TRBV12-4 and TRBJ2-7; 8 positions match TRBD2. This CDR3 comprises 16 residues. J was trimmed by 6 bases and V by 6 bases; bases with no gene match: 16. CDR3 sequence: CASSDRAGGSGGEQYV. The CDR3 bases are TGTGCCAGCAGCGACCGCGCGGGAGGCTCGGGCGGCGAGCAGTACGTC.

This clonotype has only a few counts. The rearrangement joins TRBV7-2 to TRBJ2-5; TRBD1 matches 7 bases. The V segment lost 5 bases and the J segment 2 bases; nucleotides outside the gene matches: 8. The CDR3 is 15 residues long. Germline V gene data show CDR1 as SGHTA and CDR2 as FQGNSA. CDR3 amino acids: CASSVRTGSQETQYF. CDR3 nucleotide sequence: TGTGCCAGCAGCGTCCGGACAGGCTCTCAAGAGACCCAGTACTTC.

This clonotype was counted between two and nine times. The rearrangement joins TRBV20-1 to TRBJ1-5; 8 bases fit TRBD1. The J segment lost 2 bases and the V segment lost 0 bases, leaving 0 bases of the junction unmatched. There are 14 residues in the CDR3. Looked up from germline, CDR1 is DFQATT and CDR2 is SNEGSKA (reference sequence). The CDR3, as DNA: TGCAGTGCTAGAGAGGACAGGGGCAATCAGCCCCAGCATTTT. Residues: CSAREDRGNQPQHF.

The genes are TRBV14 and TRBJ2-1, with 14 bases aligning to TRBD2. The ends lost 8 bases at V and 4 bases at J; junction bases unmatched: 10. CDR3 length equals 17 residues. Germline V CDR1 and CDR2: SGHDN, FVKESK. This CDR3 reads CASQQGTSGSQYNEQFF. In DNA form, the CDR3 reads TGTGCCAGCCAACAAGGGACTAGCGGGAGTCAATACAATGAGCAGTTCTTC.

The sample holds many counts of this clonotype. The CDR3, as DNA: TGTGCCACCAGCAGAGTGCGGGGGTCGGGAAACACCATATATTTT. Protein sequence: CATSRVRGSGNTIYF. This rearrangement joins TRBV15 to TRBJ1-3; D is perhaps TRBD1 (5 bases). The CDR3 loop spans 15 amino acids. Germline CDR1 LNHNV, CDR2 YYDKDF (reference sequence). The germline V and J ends were trimmed by 1 base and 4 bases, with 11 bases remaining between them.

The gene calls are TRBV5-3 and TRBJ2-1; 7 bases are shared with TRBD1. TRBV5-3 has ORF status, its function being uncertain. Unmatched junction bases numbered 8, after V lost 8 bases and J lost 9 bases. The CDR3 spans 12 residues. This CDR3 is CARGSYRGEQFF. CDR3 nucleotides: TGTGCCAGGGGCTCTTACAGGGGTGAGCAGTTCTTC.

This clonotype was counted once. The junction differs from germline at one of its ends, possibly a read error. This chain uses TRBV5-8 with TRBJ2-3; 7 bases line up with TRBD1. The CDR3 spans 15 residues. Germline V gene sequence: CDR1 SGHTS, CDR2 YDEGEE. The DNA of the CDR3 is TGTGCCAGCAGCACCGGACAGGCTTTCACATATACGCAGTATTTT. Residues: CASSTGQAFTYTQYF.

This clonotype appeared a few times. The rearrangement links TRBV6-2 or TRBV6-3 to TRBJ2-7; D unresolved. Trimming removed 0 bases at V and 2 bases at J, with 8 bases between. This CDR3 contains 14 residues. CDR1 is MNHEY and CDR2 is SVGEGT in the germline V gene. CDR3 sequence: CASSYSARPYEQYF. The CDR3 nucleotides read TGTGCCAGCAGTTACTCGGCCAGACCCTACGAGCAGTACTTC.

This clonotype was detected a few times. The DNA of the CDR3 is TGCGCCACCCACCGATATTACAGGGGGCGCGGAGCTTTCTTT. Its translation is CATHRYYRGRGAFF. The genes are TRBV5-1 and TRBJ1-1, with TRBD1 matching over 9 bases. The germline V gene has CDR1 SGHRS and CDR2 YFSETQ. After removal of 9 bases from V and 10 bases from J, the junction contained 16 bases not matched to a gene. This CDR3 has 14 amino acids.

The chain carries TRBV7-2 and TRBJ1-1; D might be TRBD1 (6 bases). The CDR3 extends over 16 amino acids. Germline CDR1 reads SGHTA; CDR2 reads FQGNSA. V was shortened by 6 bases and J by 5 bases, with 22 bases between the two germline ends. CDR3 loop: CASRPGGGLGGTEAFF. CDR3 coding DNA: TGTGCCAGCAGACCTGGTGGCGGGTTAGGGGGGACTGAAGCTTTCTTT. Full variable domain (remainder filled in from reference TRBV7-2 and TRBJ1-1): GAGVSQSPSNKVTEKGKDVELRCDPISGHTALYWYRQSLGQGLEFLIYFQGNSAPDKSGLPSDRFSAERTGGSVSTLTIQRTQQEDSAVYLCASRPGGGLGGTEAFFGQGTRLTVV.

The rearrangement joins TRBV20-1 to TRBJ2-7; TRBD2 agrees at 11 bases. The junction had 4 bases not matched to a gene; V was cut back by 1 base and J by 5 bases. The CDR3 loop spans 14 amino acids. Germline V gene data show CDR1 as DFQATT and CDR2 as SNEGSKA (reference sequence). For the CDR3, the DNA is TGCAGTGCTAGAGTGGCTAGCGGGAGGAACGAGCAGTACGTC. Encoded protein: CSARVASGRNEQYV.

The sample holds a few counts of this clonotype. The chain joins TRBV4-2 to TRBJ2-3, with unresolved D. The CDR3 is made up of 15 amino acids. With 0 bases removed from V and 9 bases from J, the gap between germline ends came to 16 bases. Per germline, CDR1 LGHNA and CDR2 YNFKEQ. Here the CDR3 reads CASSQERLAGSTQYF. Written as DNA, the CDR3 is TGTGCCAGCAGCCAAGAACGACTGGCCGGATCCACGCAGTATTTT.